The 27 T cell receptor beta chains in this list originate from one sample, sequenced in a study of blood T cell repertoires in COVID-19. Data came from immunoSEQ multiplex PCR; TCRdb stores just in-frame clones and leaves some out. The data show about 87,000 clones, around nine tenths seen once. Material: peripheral blood. These receptors all come from a man between 35 and 55 years old with acute or convalescent COVID-19.

J is TRBJ1-6 and V is TRBV5-6, with D unclear. Germline CDR1 is SGHDT and CDR2 is YYEEEE. Deletions cut 5 bases from V and 0 bases from J, with 9 bases between. The CDR3 runs to 15 residues. The CDR3 DNA follows: TGTGCCAGCAGGTTCTCAGGCTCCTATAATTCACCCCTCCACTTT. Protein product: CASRFSGSYNSPLHF.

V and J are TRBV30 and TRBJ2-1; TRBD2 agrees at 11 bases. Germline CDR1 reads GTSNPN; CDR2 reads SVGIG (reference sequence). This CDR3 contains 15 residues. The trim removed 0 bases at V and 5 bases at J, leaving 3 bases unmatched. DNA of the CDR3: TGTGCCTGGAGTGTAGGGACTAGCGGCAACAATGAGCAGTTCTTC. Translation gives CAWSVGTSGNNEQFF.

The chain links TRBV13 to TRBJ2-5; tentatively, D is TRBD2 (5 bases). CDR1 is PRHDT, CDR2 FYEKMQ, per germline (reference sequence). The CDR3 spans 14 residues. Trimming cost V 7 bases and J 4 bases, with 16 bases left between them. Here the CDR3 reads CASNRDEVGETQYF. The CDR3 region has the DNA TGTGCCAGCAACCGGGATGAGGTGGGAGAGACCCAGTACTTC. The full variable domain, with the rest looked up from reference TRBV13 and TRBJ2-5, is AAGVIQSPRHLIKEKRETATLKCYPIPRHDTVYWYQQGPGQDPQFLISFYEKMQSDKGSIPDRFSAQQFSDYHSELNMSSLELGDSALYFCASNRDEVGETQYFGPGTRLLVL.

This clone has a single count. The V and J genes are TRBV5-1 and TRBJ1-1, with D tentatively TRBD1 (5 bases). The CDR3 contains 14 residues. CDR1 and CDR2 from the germline V gene are SGHRS and YFSETQ. Trimming shortened V by 4 bases and J by 0 bases, and 10 bases separated the two germline ends. This chain's CDR3 is CASSPEGMNTEAFF. The CDR3, as DNA: TGCGCCAGCAGCCCGGAGGGGATGAACACTGAAGCTTTCTTT.

Relative to its sample, this clone is medium-sized (0.01 to 0.1%). The chain joins TRBV7-9 to TRBJ1-1; a weak D match, TRBD1 (5 bases). There are 14 residues in the CDR3. In germline, CDR1 is SEHNR, CDR2 FQNEAQ (reference sequence). The germline V and J ends were trimmed by 5 bases and 0 bases, with 10 bases remaining between them. CDR3 loop: CASSPRQMNTEAFF. The CDR3 nucleotides are TGTGCCAGCAGCCCTAGACAGATGAACACTGAAGCTTTCTTT. Full variable domain (outside the CDR3, taken from reference TRBV7-9 and TRBJ1-1): DTGVSQNPRHKITKRGQNVTFRCDPISEHNRLYWYRQTLGQGPEFLTYFQNEAQLEKSRLLSDRFSAERPKGSFSTLEIQRTEQGDSAMYLCASSPRQMNTEAFFGQGTRLTVV.

This clone showed up just once. The chain combines TRBV11-1 with TRBJ2-2, with 7 nucleotides matching TRBD1. This CDR3 spans 15 amino acids. With V trimmed by 3 bases and J by 3 bases, 4 bases remained unmatched. Germline-derived CDR1 and CDR2 are SGHAT and FQDESV (reference sequence). The CDR3: CASSFSGQYTGELFF. CDR3 coding DNA: TGTGCCAGCAGCTTCTCGGGACAGTACACCGGGGAGCTGTTTTTT.

This chain uses TRBV7-2 with TRBJ2-5, with 10 bases matching TRBD2. The ends lost 7 bases at V and 4 bases at J; junction bases unmatched: 12. Germline V gene data show CDR1 as SGHTA and CDR2 as FQGNSA. This CDR3 is built from 16 residues. CDR3 sequence reads: CASNKRGGQVGETQYF. DNA for the CDR3: TGTGCCAGCAACAAGCGGGGGGGCCAGGTTGGAGAGACCCAGTACTTC.

J is TRBJ1-1 and V is TRBV6-2 or TRBV6-3; the D is unclear. This CDR3 comprises 15 residues. Germline values: CDR1 MNHEY, CDR2 SVGEGT. V lost 6 bases and J 0 bases, leaving 14 bases between the germline ends. CDR3 in DNA: TGTGCCAGCAGCATCCCCACAGTTTTGAACACTGAAGCTTTCTTT. As protein: CASSIPTVLNTEAFF.

This chain uses TRBV19 with TRBJ1-2; 7 bases are shared with TRBD1. V lost 4 bases, J lost 5 bases, and 7 bases stayed unmatched. The V gene's germline CDR1 is LNHDA and CDR2 SQIVND (reference sequence). The CDR3 has 14 residues. CDR3 sequence reads: CASSNQQGNYGYTF. The CDR3 bases are TGTGCCAGTAGTAACCAACAGGGGAATTATGGCTACACCTTC.

This clone was seen more than once but under ten times. The chain recombines TRBV10-1 with TRBJ2-1, with a possible D match to TRBD1 (6 bases). The V end lost 0 bases, the J end lost 4 bases, and 10 bases lay between the germline ends. Germline V gives CDR1 WNHNN, CDR2 SYGVQD (reference sequence). This CDR3 contains 15 residues. CDR3 nucleotide sequence: TGCGCCAGCAGTGAGTCCCGGACAGAATACAATGAGCAGTTCTTC. This gives the protein CASSESRTEYNEQFF.

The genes are TRBV30 and TRBJ1-6; 10 nucleotides agree with TRBD1. With 0 bases clipped from V and 8 bases from J, the junction kept 10 bases outside the gene matches. Germline assignment: CDR1 GTSNPN and CDR2 SVGIG (reference sequence). The CDR3 consists of 17 residues. This chain's CDR3 is CAWSVRVGTGVDSPLHF. DNA for the CDR3: TGTGCCTGGAGTGTACGAGTGGGGACAGGGGTAGATTCACCCCTCCACTTT.

The genes are TRBV3-1 (or the pseudogene TRBV3-2) and TRBJ1-6; 7 nucleotides match TRBD1. V was pared by 4 bases and J by 1 base, with 4 bases of the junction left unmatched. Per the germline V gene, CDR1 is LGHDT and CDR2 is YNNKEL (reference sequence). The CDR3 is 16 amino acids. Written as DNA, the CDR3 is TGTGCCAGCAGCCCAGGGGGTCGGTCCTATAATTCACCCCTCCACTTT. This gives the protein CASSPGGRSYNSPLHF.

The CDR3, as DNA: TGTGCCAGTAGTACTGACAGGAACACTGAAGCTTTCTTT. Translation gives CASSTDRNTEAFF. The gene calls are TRBV19 and TRBJ1-1, with D tentatively TRBD1 (5 bases). This CDR3 is built from 13 residues. Germline V CDR1 and CDR2: LNHDA, SQIVND (reference sequence). Trimming removed 4 bases from V and 1 base from J, with 7 bases in between.

The chain joins TRBV6-5 to TRBJ1-3; D gene unclear. CDR1 and CDR2 (germline): MNHEY, SVGAGI. The V end was cut by 0 bases, the J end by 5 bases, with 5 bases between. The CDR3 has 13 residues. CDR3 in amino acids: CASSYSGRNTIYF. The DNA for the CDR3 is TGTGCCAGCAGTTACTCTGGCAGAAACACCATATATTTT.

This rearrangement joins TRBV10-3 to TRBJ2-5, with 10 bases aligning to TRBD1. Germline V lookup: CDR1 ENHRY, CDR2 SYGVKD. The CDR3 has 17 amino acids. J gave up 5 bases and V 0 bases, and 9 bases lay outside the gene matches. The CDR3 bases are TGTGCCATCAGTGAGTCATCCGGGACAGGGGAAGCGGAGACCCAGTACTTC. It encodes CAISESSGTGEAETQYF.

The V and J genes are TRBV10-3 and TRBJ2-1, with D possibly matching TRBD2 (6 bases). The CDR3 consists of 13 residues. Germline assignment: CDR1 ENHRY and CDR2 SYGVKD. The V end lost 6 bases, the J end lost 4 bases, and 10 bases lay between the germline ends. This CDR3 is CAIRSEGYNEQFF. CDR3 DNA: TGTGCCATCAGATCGGAGGGGTACAATGAGCAGTTCTTC.

The chain uses TRBV30 and TRBJ1-2; D unresolved. Trimming removed 3 bases at V and 0 bases at J, with 11 bases between. This CDR3 has 14 amino acids. Germline V CDR1 and CDR2: GTSNPN, SVGIG (reference sequence). In DNA form, the CDR3 reads TGTGCCTGGAGGGAAGTGGGAGCTAACTATGGCTACACCTTC. Translated, it gives CAWREVGANYGYTF. Together with reference TRBV30 and TRBJ1-2, the CDR3 gives the full variable domain: SQTIHQWPATLVQPVGSPLSLECTVEGTSNPNLYWYRQAAGRGLQLLFYSVGIGQISSEVPQNLSASRPQDRQFILSSKKLLLSDSGFYLCAWREVGANYGYTFGSGTRLTVV.

The V call is TRBV11-2, the J call TRBJ2-7; 8 bases map to TRBD2. The CDR3 spans 16 residues. Looked up from germline, CDR1 is SGHAT and CDR2 is FQNNGV. V lost 7 bases, J lost 2 bases, and 13 bases stayed unmatched. Written as DNA, the CDR3 is TGTGCCAGCACCCATCGGGGGACCGGGAGGGCCTACGAGCAGTACTTC. The encoded protein is CASTHRGTGRAYEQYF.

This chain links TRBV3-1 (or the pseudogene TRBV3-2) with TRBJ1-1; D remains ambiguous. The germline CDR1 and CDR2 sequences are LGHDT and YNNKEL (reference sequence). The germline V and J ends were trimmed by 2 bases and 0 bases, with 10 bases remaining between them. This CDR3 spans 15 amino acids. The CDR3 spells CASSQMLAVNTEAFF. The CDR3 nucleotides are TGTGCCAGCAGCCAAATGTTAGCGGTGAACACTGAAGCTTTCTTT.

The chain has TRBV6-6 and TRBJ2-5, with TRBD2 matching 8 bases. The CDR3 covers 13 residues. The J segment lost 5 bases and the V segment lost 6 bases, leaving 5 bases of the junction unmatched. CDR1 is MNHNY, CDR2 SVGAGI, per germline (reference sequence). The CDR3 loop reads CASSPGGVETQYF. Written as DNA, the CDR3 is TGTGCCAGCAGCCCCGGGGGGGTCGAGACCCAGTACTTC.

The chain combines TRBV6-1 with TRBJ2-1; TRBD2 matches 13 bases. Trimming took 0 bases from V and 7 from J; bases not matched to a gene: 6. Germline V gene lookup returns CDR1 MNHNS and CDR2 SASEGT. This CDR3 region has 17 residues. CDR3 nucleotides: TGTGCCAGCAGTGAAGCGACGGGACTAGCGGGATATAATGAGCAGTTCTTC. Residues: CASSEATGLAGYNEQFF.

This clone appeared once. This chain links TRBV2 with TRBJ1-1; D may be TRBD1 (5 bases). The germline V and J ends were trimmed by 5 bases and 10 bases, with 17 bases remaining between them. Germline CDR1 and CDR2: SNHLY and FYNNEI. CDR3 length equals 13 residues. This CDR3 reads CASSTSGGTPAFF. The CDR3 nucleotides are TGTGCCAGCAGTACGTCCGGGGGAACGCCAGCTTTCTTT. Combining the CDR3 with reference TRBV2 and TRBJ1-1 gives the whole variable domain EPEVTQTPSHQVTQMGQEVILRCVPISNHLYFYWYRQILGQKVEFLVSFYNNEISEKSEIFDDQFSVERPDGSNFTLKIRSTKLEDSAMYFCASSTSGGTPAFFGQGTRLTVV.

The chain joins TRBV27 to TRBJ2-7; D might be TRBD1 (5 bases). Germline CDR1 and CDR2: MNHEY and SMNVEV (reference sequence). The CDR3 spans 14 residues. Deletions cut 3 bases from V and 4 bases from J, with 13 bases between. The CDR3 DNA follows: TGTGCCAGCAGTTTTGGGGCGACGGGTTACGAGCAGTACTTC. Residues: CASSFGATGYEQYF.

The CDR3 region is CASSPGLSNEQFF. In DNA form, the CDR3 reads TGTGCCAGCAGCCCGGGACTATCCAATGAGCAGTTCTTC. The chain recombines TRBV11-2 with TRBJ2-1; 7 nucleotides line up with TRBD2. With 5 bases clipped from V and 6 bases from J, the junction kept 4 bases outside the gene matches. The CDR3 has 13 amino acids. The V gene's germline CDR1 is SGHAT and CDR2 FQNNGV. The full variable domain, rest sourced from reference TRBV11-2 and TRBJ2-1, is EAGVAQSPRYKIIEKRQSVAFWCNPISGHATLYWYQQILGQGPKLLIQFQNNGVVDDSQLPKDRFSAERLKGVDSTLKIQPAKLEDSAVYLCASSPGLSNEQFFGPGTRLTVL.

This CDR3 is CASSVDQNYGYTF. The CDR3, as DNA: TGTGCCAGCAGCGTAGACCAGAACTATGGCTACACCTTC. The V call is TRBV9, the J call TRBJ1-2, with D hard to call. V lost 0 bases, J lost 2 bases, and 5 bases lay in between. The CDR3 runs 13 residues. Germline values: CDR1 SGDLS, CDR2 YYNGEE.

J is TRBJ2-2 and V is TRBV6-4, with no clear D. The germline gives CDR1 MRHNA, CDR2 SNTAGT. This CDR3 has 14 residues. Trimming stripped 2 bases from V and 3 bases from J, with 7 bases between. CDR3: CASSDELHTGELFF. CDR3 DNA sequence: TGTGCCAGCAGTGACGAGCTTCACACCGGGGAGCTGTTTTTT.

About this clone itself: At one end the junction does not follow the germline gene, possibly because of a read error. The gene calls are TRBV7-7 and TRBJ2-2, with D maybe TRBD2 (6 bases). The length of the CDR3 is 17 residues. Per the germline V gene, CDR1 is SSHAT and CDR2 is FNYEAQ (reference sequence). CDR3 loop: CASSTDGAGTHTGELFF. DNA of the CDR3: TGTGCTAGCAGCACGGACGGAGCCGGGACTCACACCGGGGAGCTGTTTTTT.